This note documents a single T cell receptor (beta chain) sequence. Its antigen remains unknown. The CDR3 runs to 15 residues. The trim removed 5 bases at V and 7 bases at J, leaving 4 bases unmatched. The V gene's germline CDR1 is LNHDA and CDR2 SQIVND (reference sequence). The sample belongs to a study of cytomegalovirus exposure and HLA in healthy donors. On the study more broadly: In an earlier analysis, 95 million to 140 million unique TCR beta sequences were found from 200 million or so T cells. Study-wide points: Donors were assumed by presence/absence analyses to have roughly uniform sequencing depth.

The study ran its PCR with 60 Vbeta and 13 Jbeta primers. Only in-frame clones appear in the TCRdb table, and some are missing; sequencing was by immunoSEQ multiplex PCR. The sample holds 280,000 or so clones, approximately 90% seen once. The sequenced sample consisted of PBMCs. The V call is TRBV19, the J call TRBJ1-6; 11 bases map to TRBD1. The receptor was isolated from a woman aged 18-29 years in good health and CMV-seronegative. The CDR3 loop is CASSPGTGGNSPLHF. The CDR3 coding sequence is TGTGCCAGTAGTCCTGGGACAGGGGGAAATTCACCCCTCCACTTT.